These 7 T cell receptor beta chains came from one sample sequenced in a study of metastatic and nonmetastatic thyroid tumors. TCRdb re-analyzed the PCR reads using MiXCR. The data hold about 11,000 clones, with roughly 38% observed a single time. The entire patient cohort was treatment-naive prior to thyroid surgery. The specimen sequenced was tumor tissue. The receptors come from a female donor with papillary thyroid cancer or a benign thyroid nodule (not recorded which). Some clones in this sample may be carry-over from other donors' samples.

In this sample, this clone is large. V is TRBV20-1 and J is TRBJ1-2; no definite D call. From germline, CDR1 is DFQATT and CDR2 SNEGSKA (reference sequence). The CDR3 spans 10 residues. The V end was cut by 6 bases, the J end by 8 bases, with 10 bases between. Written as DNA, the CDR3 is TGCAGTGCCGAAGAAGAGGGCTACACCTTC. It yields the protein CSAEEEGYTF.

The CDR3 region is CASSPGTGGGEQFF. The DNA of the CDR3 is TGTGCCAGCAGCCCGGGGACAGGGGGCGGCGAGCAGTTCTTC. The chain uses TRBV6-1 and TRBJ2-1, with 12 bases that match TRBD1. Germline loops: CDR1 MNHNS, CDR2 SASEGT. After removal of 6 bases from V and 10 bases from J, the junction contained 7 bases not matched to a gene. CDR3 length equals 14 residues.

The genes are TRBV7-2 and TRBJ1-2, with 7 bases lining up with TRBD1. Trimming cost V 6 bases and J 2 bases; bases outside gene matches: 3. Germline CDR1 is SGHTA and CDR2 is FQGNSA. This CDR3 spans 13 amino acids. CDR3 amino acids: CASRRDSNYGYTF. The CDR3 nucleotides read TGTGCCAGCAGGCGGGACAGCAACTATGGCTACACCTTC.

The rearrangement links TRBV6-6 to TRBJ1-5; 7 bases match TRBD1. Germline CDR1 and CDR2: MNHNY and SVGAGI (reference sequence). The trim removed 2 bases at V and 6 bases at J, leaving 4 bases unmatched. The CDR3 is made up of 14 amino acids. DNA for the CDR3: TGTGCCAGCAGTTACAGGGGGCGAAGTCAGCCCCAGCATTTT. Translated, it gives CASSYRGRSQPQHF.

This clone was seen a handful of times. The V gene is TRBV6-1, the J gene TRBJ1-2, with D perhaps matching TRBD1 (6 bases). This CDR3 region has 12 residues. Germline-derived CDR1 and CDR2 are MNHNS and SASEGT. V was trimmed by 7 bases and J by 6 bases, leaving 12 bases between them. The CDR3 nucleotides are TGTGCCAGCACCTCCACAGGGCATGGCTACACCTTC. This sequence encodes CASTSTGHGYTF.

This clone has ten or more counts. CDR3 DNA sequence: TGTGCCAGCAGTCTAGCGGGGGCTACGTACGAGCAGTACTTC. Translation: CASSLAGATYEQYF. This rearrangement joins TRBV2 to TRBJ2-7; TRBD2 agrees at 10 bases. From germline, CDR1 is SNHLY and CDR2 FYNNEI. The CDR3 contains 14 residues. J was trimmed by 4 bases and V by 5 bases; bases with no gene match: 5.

This clone ranks as medium-sized (0.01 to 0.1%). V and J are TRBV20-1 and TRBJ2-7; D call uncertain. The V and J ends lost 4 bases and 1 base respectively, with 14 bases between them. Per germline, CDR1 DFQATT and CDR2 SNEGSKA (reference sequence). This CDR3 contains 14 residues. The CDR3 bases are TGCAGTGCTATTCCAGCGAGAGGATCCTACGAGCAGTACTTC. It codes for CSAIPARGSYEQYF.